This TCR beta chain was recorded in a study of control samples from healthy donors and cancer patients. Per germline, CDR1 SGHVS and CDR2 FNYEAQ. The ends lost 0 bases at V and 3 bases at J; junction bases unmatched: 3. The CDR3 is made up of 16 amino acids. Clones were read by immunoSEQ multiplex PCR, and TCRdb kept only the in-frame ones, dropping some. The sample comprises approximately 68,000 clones, around 80% of which are singletons, and 15% to 18% rests with the top ten. What was sequenced was blood. This receptor was taken from a man in his sixties in good health. This chain uses TRBV7-6 with TRBJ2-2; 8 nucleotides align to TRBD1. CDR3 coding DNA: TGTGCCAGCAGCTTAGCTTCAGGGGGCTACACCGGGGAGCTGTTTTTT. Amino acids: CASSLASGGYTGELFF.